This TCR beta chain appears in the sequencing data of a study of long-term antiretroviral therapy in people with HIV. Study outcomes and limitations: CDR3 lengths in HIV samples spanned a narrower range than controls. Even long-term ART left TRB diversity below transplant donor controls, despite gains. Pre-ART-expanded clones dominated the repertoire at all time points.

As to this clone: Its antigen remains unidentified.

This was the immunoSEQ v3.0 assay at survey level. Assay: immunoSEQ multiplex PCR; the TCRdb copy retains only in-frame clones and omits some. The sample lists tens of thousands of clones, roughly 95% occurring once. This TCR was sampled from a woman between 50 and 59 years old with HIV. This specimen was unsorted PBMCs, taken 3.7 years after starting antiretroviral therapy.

CDR3 sequence (DNA): TGTGCCAGCAGTTACTCGCCGGGAAACACCATATATTTT. Its protein is CASSYSPGNTIYF. This rearrangement joins TRBV6-5 to TRBJ1-3; D is unclear. V dropped 0 bases and J dropped 4 bases, with 4 bases sitting between them. The CDR3 has 13 residues. Per the germline V gene, CDR1 is MNHEY and CDR2 is SVGAGI.